The rows below give T cell receptor beta chains drawn from one sample of a study of T cells in Graves' hyperthyroidism and ophthalmopathy. TCRdb independently ran MiXCR on the multiplex PCR reads; one entry per CDR3 protein. In the table there are 450,000 to 600,000 distinct CDR3 sequences, roughly 15% of which are singletons. Material for sequencing was blood. Receptors were obtained from a woman aged 40 to 50 with Graves' hyperthyroidism. Each CDR3 is given with its conserved first and last residue. D genes are given only for firm matches. The listing skips clone size in some rows; elsewhere it reads once, few, many or a size class.

D gene: TRBD1
J gene: TRBJ2-5
V gene: TRBV12-3/TRBV12-4
clone size: NA
CDR3 protein: CASSCPGTGDETQYF
CDR3 DNA: TGTGCCAGCAGTTGCCCCGGGACAGGGGACGAGACCCAGTACTTC

D gene: TRBD2
J gene: TRBJ2-7
V gene: TRBV27
clone size: many
CDR3 protein: CASSVGLAGLYEQYF
CDR3 DNA: TGTGCCAGCAGTGTAGGACTAGCGGGTCTCTACGAGCAGTACTTC

D gene: NA
J gene: TRBJ2-7
V gene: TRBV6-1
clone size: NA
CDR3 protein: CASALTASYGQYF
CDR3 DNA: TGTGCCAGCGCCCTAACAGCGTCCTACGGGCAGTACTTC

D gene: NA
J gene: TRBJ1-1
V gene: TRBV6-1
clone size: many
CDR3 protein: CASSYGGRDTEAFF
CDR3 DNA: TGTGCCAGCAGTTACGGGGGACGTGACACTGAAGCTTTCTTT

D gene: TRBD1
J gene: TRBJ2-3
V gene: TRBV6-1
clone size: few
CDR3 protein: CASSEGIGRDRVSDTQYF
CDR3 DNA: TGTGCCAGCAGTGAAGGAATCGGCAGGGACAGGGTTTCAGATACGCAGTATTTT

D gene: NA
J gene: TRBJ2-3
V gene: TRBV7-9
clone size: many
CDR3 protein: CASSLGRHRDTDTQYF
CDR3 DNA: TGTGCCAGCAGCTTAGGCCGGCACAGGGACACAGATACGCAGTATTTT

D gene: NA
J gene: TRBJ2-7
V gene: TRBV5-1
clone size: many
CDR3 protein: CASRPGGASDSYEQYF
CDR3 DNA: TGCGCCAGCAGACCCGGTGGGGCTAGCGATTCCTACGAGCAGTACTTC

D gene: NA
J gene: TRBJ1-1
V gene: TRBV3-1
clone size: many
CDR3 protein: CASSQGNGNTEAFF
CDR3 DNA: TGTGCCAGCAGCCAAGGTAACGGAAACACTGAAGCTTTCTTT

D gene: TRBD2
J gene: TRBJ2-1
V gene: TRBV14
clone size: many
CDR3 protein: CASSGLAGGLDEQFF
CDR3 DNA: TGTGCCAGCAGTGGACTAGCGGGAGGCCTAGATGAGCAGTTCTTC

D gene: NA
J gene: TRBJ1-4
V gene: TRBV27
clone size: few
CDR3 protein: CASRPGGEIEKLFF
CDR3 DNA: TGTGCCAGCAGGCCGGGGGGGGAGATAGAAAAACTGTTTTTT

D gene: TRBD1
J gene: TRBJ2-7
V gene: TRBV20-1
clone size: many
CDR3 protein: CSARAGTGSYEQYF
CDR3 DNA: TGCAGTGCGCGGGCCGGGACAGGGTCCTACGAGCAGTACTTC

D gene: NA
J gene: TRBJ2-2
V gene: TRBV6-2/TRBV6-3
clone size: few
CDR3 protein: CASSWGSDTGELFF
CDR3 DNA: TGTGCCAGCAGTTGGGGCTCGGACACCGGGGAGCTGTTTTTT

D gene: NA
J gene: TRBJ2-7
V gene: TRBV5-1
clone size: many
CDR3 protein: CASSLSSGPDYEQYF
CDR3 DNA: TGCGCCAGCAGCTTGTCCTCCGGACCCGACTACGAGCAGTACTTC

D gene: TRBD1
J gene: TRBJ2-5
V gene: TRBV27
clone size: few
CDR3 protein: CASSAWDSQETQYF
CDR3 DNA: TGTGCCAGCAGCGCCTGGGACAGTCAAGAGACCCAGTACTTC

D gene: NA
J gene: TRBJ2-7
V gene: TRBV13
clone size: many
CDR3 protein: CASSFDAASYEQYF
CDR3 DNA: TGTGCCAGCAGCTTCGATGCAGCCTCCTACGAGCAGTACTTC

D gene: TRBD1
J gene: TRBJ1-2
V gene: TRBV2
clone size: NA
CDR3 protein: CASSVRTGRLYGYTF
CDR3 DNA: TGTGCCAGCAGTGTGCGGACAGGGCGGCTCTATGGCTACACCTTC

D gene: NA
J gene: TRBJ2-5
V gene: TRBV28
clone size: many
CDR3 protein: CASSFVGGQETQYF
CDR3 DNA: TGTGCCAGCAGTTTTGTGGGAGGCCAAGAGACCCAGTACTTC

D gene: NA
J gene: TRBJ2-3
V gene: TRBV5-1
clone size: many
CDR3 protein: CASRRETSTDTQYF
CDR3 DNA: TGCGCCAGCAGACGGGAGACAAGCACAGATACGCAGTATTTT

D gene: NA
J gene: TRBJ2-3
V gene: TRBV6-1
clone size: NA
CDR3 protein: CASPKWGEQTDTQYF
CDR3 DNA: TGTGCCAGCCCGAAGTGGGGGGAGCAAACAGATACGCAGTATTTT